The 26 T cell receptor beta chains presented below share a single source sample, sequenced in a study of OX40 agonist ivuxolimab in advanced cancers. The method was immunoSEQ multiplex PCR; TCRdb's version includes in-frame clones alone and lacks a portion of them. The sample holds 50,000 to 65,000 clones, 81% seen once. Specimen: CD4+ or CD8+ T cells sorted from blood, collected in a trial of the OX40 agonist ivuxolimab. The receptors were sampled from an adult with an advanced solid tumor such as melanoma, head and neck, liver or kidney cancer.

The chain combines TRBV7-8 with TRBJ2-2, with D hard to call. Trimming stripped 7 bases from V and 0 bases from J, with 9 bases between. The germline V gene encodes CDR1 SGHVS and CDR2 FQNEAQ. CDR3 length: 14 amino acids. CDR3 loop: CASTLSTNTGELFF. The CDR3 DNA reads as TGTGCCAGCACCCTTTCAACGAACACCGGGGAGCTGTTTTTT. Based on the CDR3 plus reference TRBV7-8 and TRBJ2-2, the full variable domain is GAGVSQSPRYKVAKRGQDVALRCDPISGHVSLFWYQQALGQGPEFLTYFQNEAQLDKSGLPSDRFFAERPEGSVSTLKIQRTQQEDSAVYLCASTLSTNTGELFFGEGSRLTVL.

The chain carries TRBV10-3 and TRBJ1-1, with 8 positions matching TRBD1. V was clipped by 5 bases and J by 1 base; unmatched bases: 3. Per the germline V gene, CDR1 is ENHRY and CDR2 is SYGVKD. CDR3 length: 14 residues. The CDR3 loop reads CAISQGAWNTEAFF. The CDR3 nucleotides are TGTGCCATCAGTCAGGGGGCATGGAACACTGAAGCTTTCTTT.

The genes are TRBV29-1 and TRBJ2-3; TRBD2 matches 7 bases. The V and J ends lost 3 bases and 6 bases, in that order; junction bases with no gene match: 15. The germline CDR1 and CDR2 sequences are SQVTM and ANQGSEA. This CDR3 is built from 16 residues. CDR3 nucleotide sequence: TGCAGCGTTGACGCCCCCGGGAGGCTAGCGGCTGATACGCAGTATTTT. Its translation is CSVDAPGRLAADTQYF.

This chain's CDR3 is CASSSRLAGGTGELFF. Here the CDR3 DNA reads TGCGCCAGCAGCTCCAGACTAGCGGGGGGCACCGGGGAGCTGTTTTTT. The chain couples TRBV5-1 to TRBJ2-2; TRBD2 matches 13 bases. V lost 3 bases and J lost 4; bases outside the gene matches: 3. Per the germline V gene, CDR1 is SGHRS and CDR2 is YFSETQ. The CDR3 is 16 residues long.

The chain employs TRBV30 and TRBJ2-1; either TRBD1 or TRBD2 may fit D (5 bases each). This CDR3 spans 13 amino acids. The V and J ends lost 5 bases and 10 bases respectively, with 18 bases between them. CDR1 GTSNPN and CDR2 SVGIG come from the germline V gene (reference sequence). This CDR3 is CAWRPEGRGEQFF. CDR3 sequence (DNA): TGTGCCTGGCGTCCTGAGGGGAGAGGGGAGCAGTTCTTC.

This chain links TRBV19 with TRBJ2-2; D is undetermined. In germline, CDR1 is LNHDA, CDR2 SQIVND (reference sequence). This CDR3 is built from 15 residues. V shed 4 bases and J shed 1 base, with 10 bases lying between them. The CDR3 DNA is TGTGCCAGTAGTACCCAGACCTTGAACACCGGGGAGCTGTTTTTT. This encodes CASSTQTLNTGELFF.

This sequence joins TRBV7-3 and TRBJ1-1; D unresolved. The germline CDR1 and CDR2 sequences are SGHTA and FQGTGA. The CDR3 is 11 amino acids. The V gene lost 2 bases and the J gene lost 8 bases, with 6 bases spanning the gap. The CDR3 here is CASSLAGEAFF. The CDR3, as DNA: TGTGCCAGCAGCTTAGCGGGGGAAGCTTTCTTT. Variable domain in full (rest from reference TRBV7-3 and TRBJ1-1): GAGVSQTPSNKVTEKGKYVELRCDPISGHTALYWYRQSLGQGPEFLIYFQGTGAADDSGLPNDRFFAVRPEGSVSTLKIQRTERGDSAVYLCASSLAGEAFFGQGTRLTVV.

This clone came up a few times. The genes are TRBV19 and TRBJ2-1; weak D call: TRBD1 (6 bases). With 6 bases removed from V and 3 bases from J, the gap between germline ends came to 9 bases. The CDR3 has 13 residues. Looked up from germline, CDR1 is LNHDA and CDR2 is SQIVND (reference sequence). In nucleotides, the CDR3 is TGTGCCAGTAGCCGGGACAACTACAATGAGCAGTTCTTC. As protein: CASSRDNYNEQFF.

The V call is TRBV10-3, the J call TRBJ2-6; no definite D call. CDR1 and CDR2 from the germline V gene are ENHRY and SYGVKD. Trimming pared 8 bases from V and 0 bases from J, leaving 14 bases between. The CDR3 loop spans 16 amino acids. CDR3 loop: CAIPSRPYSGANVLTF. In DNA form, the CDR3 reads TGTGCCATCCCATCACGGCCCTACTCTGGGGCCAACGTCCTGACTTTC.

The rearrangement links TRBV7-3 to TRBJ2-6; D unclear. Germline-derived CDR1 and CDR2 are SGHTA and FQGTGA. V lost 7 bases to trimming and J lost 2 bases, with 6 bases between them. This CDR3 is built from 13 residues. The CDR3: CASIAAGANVLTF. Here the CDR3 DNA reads TGTGCCAGCATCGCTGCTGGGGCCAACGTCCTGACTTTC.

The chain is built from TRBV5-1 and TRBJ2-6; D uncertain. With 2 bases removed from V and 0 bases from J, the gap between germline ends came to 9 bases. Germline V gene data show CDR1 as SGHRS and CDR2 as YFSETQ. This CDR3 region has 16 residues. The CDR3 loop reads CASSFWAISGANVLTF. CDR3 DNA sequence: TGCGCCAGCAGCTTTTGGGCGATCTCTGGGGCCAACGTCCTGACTTTC.

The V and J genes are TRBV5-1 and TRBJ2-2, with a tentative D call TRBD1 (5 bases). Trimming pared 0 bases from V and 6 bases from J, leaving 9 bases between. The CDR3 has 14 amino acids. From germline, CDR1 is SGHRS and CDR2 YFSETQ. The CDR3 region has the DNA TGCGCCAGCAGCTTGGGACAGATCGCCGGGGAGCTGTTTTTT. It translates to CASSLGQIAGELFF.

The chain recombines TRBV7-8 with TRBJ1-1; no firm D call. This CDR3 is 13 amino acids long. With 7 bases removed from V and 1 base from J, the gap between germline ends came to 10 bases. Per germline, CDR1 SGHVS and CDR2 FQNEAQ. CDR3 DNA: TGTGCCAGCACTCTATATTGGAACACTGAAGCTTTCTTT. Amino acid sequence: CASTLYWNTEAFF. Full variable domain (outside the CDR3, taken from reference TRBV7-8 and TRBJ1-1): GAGVSQSPRYKVAKRGQDVALRCDPISGHVSLFWYQQALGQGPEFLTYFQNEAQLDKSGLPSDRFFAERPEGSVSTLKIQRTQQEDSAVYLCASTLYWNTEAFFGQGTRLTVV.

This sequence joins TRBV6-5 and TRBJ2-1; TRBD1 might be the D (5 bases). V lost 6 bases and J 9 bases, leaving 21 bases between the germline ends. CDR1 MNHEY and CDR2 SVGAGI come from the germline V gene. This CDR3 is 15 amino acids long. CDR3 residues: CASSLRAIGIGEQFF. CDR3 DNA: TGTGCCAGCAGCCTCAGGGCGATTGGAATAGGTGAGCAGTTCTTC.

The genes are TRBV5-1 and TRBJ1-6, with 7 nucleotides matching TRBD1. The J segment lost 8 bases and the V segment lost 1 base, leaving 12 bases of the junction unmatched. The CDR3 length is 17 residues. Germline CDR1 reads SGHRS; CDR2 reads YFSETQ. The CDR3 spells CASSLRITGQRDSPLHF. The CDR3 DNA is TGCGCCAGCAGCTTGCGGATCACGGGACAGCGGGATTCACCCCTCCACTTT.

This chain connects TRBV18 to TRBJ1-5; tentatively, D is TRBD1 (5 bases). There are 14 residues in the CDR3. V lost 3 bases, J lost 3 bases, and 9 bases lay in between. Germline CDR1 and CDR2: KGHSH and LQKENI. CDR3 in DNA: TGTGCCAGCTCACCCACAGGTACCAATCAGCCCCAGCATTTT. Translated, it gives CASSPTGTNQPQHF.

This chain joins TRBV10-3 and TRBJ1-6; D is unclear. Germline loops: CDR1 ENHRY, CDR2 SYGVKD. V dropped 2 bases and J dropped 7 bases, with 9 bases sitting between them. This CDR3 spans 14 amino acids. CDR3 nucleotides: TGTGCCATCAGTGAGCTTGGGGAAAATTCACCCCTCCACTTT. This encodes CAISELGENSPLHF.

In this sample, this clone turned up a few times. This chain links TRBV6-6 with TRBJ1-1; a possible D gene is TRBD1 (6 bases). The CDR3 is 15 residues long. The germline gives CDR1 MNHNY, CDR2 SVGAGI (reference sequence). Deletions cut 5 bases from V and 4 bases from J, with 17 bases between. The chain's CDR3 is CASSRDFGQSTEAFF. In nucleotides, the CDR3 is TGTGCCAGCAGTAGGGACTTTGGACAGAGCACTGAAGCTTTCTTT.

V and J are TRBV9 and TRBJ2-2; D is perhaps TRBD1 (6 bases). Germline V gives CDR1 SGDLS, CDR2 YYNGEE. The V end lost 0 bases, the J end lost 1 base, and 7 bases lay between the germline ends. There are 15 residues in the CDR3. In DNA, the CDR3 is TGTGCCAGCAGCGTAGAGGGGGAGAACACCGGGGAGCTGTTTTTT. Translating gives CASSVEGENTGELFF.

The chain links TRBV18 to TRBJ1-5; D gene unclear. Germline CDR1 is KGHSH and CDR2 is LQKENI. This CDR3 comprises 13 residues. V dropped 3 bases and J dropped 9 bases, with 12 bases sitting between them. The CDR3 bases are TGTGCCAGCTCACCTGGGCCACAGAGGCCCCAGCATTTT. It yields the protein CASSPGPQRPQHF.

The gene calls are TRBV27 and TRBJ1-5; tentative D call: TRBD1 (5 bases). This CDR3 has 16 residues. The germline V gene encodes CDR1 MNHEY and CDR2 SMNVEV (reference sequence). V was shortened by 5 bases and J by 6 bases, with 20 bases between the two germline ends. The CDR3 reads CASSPSRGVGGQPQHF. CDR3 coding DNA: TGTGCCAGCAGTCCCTCCCGGGGGGTTGGTGGTCAGCCCCAGCATTTT.

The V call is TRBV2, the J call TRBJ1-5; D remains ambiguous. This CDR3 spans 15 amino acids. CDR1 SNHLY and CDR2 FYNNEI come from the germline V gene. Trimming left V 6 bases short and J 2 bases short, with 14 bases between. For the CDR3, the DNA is TGTGCCAGCAGCGCCGTGAACATCGGCAATCAGCCCCAGCATTTT. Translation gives CASSAVNIGNQPQHF.

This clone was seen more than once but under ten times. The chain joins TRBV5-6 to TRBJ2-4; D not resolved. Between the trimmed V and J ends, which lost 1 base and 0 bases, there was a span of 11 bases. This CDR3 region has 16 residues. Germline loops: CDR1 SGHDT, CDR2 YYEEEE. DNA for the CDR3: TGTGCCAGCAGCTTGACCCTAAATGGAGCCAAAAACATTCAGTACTTC. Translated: CASSLTLNGAKNIQYF.

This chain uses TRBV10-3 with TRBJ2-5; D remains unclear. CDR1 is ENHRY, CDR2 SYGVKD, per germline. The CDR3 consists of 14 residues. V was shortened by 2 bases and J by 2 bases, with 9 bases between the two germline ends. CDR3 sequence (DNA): TGTGCCATCAGTGAGCCAACTCAACAAGAGACCCAGTACTTC. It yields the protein CAISEPTQQETQYF.

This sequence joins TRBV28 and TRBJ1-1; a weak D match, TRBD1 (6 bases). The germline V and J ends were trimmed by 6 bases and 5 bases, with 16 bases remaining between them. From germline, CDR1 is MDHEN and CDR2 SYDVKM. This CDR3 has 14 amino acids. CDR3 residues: CASRLPQGPTEAFF. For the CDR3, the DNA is TGTGCCAGCAGACTACCACAGGGCCCAACTGAAGCTTTCTTT.

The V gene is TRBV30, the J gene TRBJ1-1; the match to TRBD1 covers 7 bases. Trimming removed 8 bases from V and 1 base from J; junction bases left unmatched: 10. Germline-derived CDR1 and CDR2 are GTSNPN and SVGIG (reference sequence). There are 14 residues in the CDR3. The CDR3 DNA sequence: TGTGCCATCAGGGGGGGCTTCTCGAACACTGAAGCTTTCTTT. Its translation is CAIRGGFSNTEAFF.